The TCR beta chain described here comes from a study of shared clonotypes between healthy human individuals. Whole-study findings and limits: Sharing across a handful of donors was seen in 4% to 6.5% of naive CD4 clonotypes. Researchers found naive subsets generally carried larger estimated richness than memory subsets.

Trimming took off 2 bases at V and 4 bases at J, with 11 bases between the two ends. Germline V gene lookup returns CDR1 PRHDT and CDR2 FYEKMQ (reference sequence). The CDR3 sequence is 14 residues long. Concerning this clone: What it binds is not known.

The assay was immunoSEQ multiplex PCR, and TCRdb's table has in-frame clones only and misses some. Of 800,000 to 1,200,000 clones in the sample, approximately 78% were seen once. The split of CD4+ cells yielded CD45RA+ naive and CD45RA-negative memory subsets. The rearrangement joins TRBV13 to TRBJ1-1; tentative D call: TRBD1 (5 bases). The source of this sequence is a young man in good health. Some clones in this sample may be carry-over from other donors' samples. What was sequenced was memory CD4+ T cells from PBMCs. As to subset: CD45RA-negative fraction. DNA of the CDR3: TGTGCCAGCAGCTTAAGCAGGAGGGGCACTGAAGCTTTCTTT. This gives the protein CASSLSRRGTEAFF. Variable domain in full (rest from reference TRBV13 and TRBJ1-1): AAGVIQSPRHLIKEKRETATLKCYPIPRHDTVYWYQQGPGQDPQFLISFYEKMQSDKGSIPDRFSAQQFSDYHSELNMSSLELGDSALYFCASSLSRRGTEAFFGQGTRLTVV.